A single sample gave rise to the 9 T cell receptor beta chains below, sequenced in a study of T cells in Graves' hyperthyroidism and ophthalmopathy. TCR beta CDR3 regions were amplified from RNA. Carried out on the TCR CDR3, a first-round RT-PCR used the HTBI primer set. TCRdb reprocessed the multiplex PCR reads via MiXCR and lists one record per CDR3 protein. Of roughly 49,000 distinct CDR3 sequences listed, approximately 50% are singletons. The source material was peripheral blood or thyroid tissue (not recorded which). The origin of the receptors is a man aged 18 to 30 with Graves' hyperthyroidism.

V is TRBV7-6 and J is TRBJ1-1; D unclear. Trimming stripped 5 bases from V and 1 base from J, with 14 bases between. The CDR3 is 15 residues long. Germline-derived CDR1 and CDR2 are SGHVS and FNYEAQ. CDR3 amino acids: CASSMGRQQNTEAFF. CDR3 DNA: TGTGCCAGCAGCATGGGGAGGCAGCAGAACACTGAAGCTTTCTTT.

Comments on this clonotype: Because it lacks the conserved phenylalanine or tryptophan at the end, this CDR3 is likely a read error. This chain links TRBV10-2 with TRBJ2-7; D is perhaps TRBD1 or TRBD2 (5 bases each). Germline V CDR1 and CDR2: WSHSY, SAAADI. With 5 bases removed from V and 3 bases from J, the gap between germline ends came to 14 bases. There are 14 residues in the CDR3. The CDR3 sequence is CASSTTGARYEQYL. The DNA of the CDR3 is TGCGCCAGCAGTACAACCGGGGCCCGCTACGAGCAGTACCTC.

This clonotype was seen ten or more times. The chain combines TRBV9 with TRBJ2-7; D might be TRBD1 (6 bases). CDR3 length equals 15 residues. Trimming removed 3 bases from V and 2 bases from J, with 15 bases in between. Germline loops: CDR1 SGDLS, CDR2 YYNGEE. CDR3 nucleotide sequence: TGTGCCAGCAGCGGGACGCCCGGACAGCCCTACGAGCAGTACTTC. This codes for CASSGTPGQPYEQYF.

The rearrangement links TRBV7-2 to TRBJ1-2; D possibly corresponds to TRBD1 (5 bases). Germline CDR1 reads SGHTA; CDR2 reads FQGNSA. The CDR3 is 13 residues long. Trimming shortened V by 2 bases and J by 8 bases, and 12 bases separated the two germline ends. CDR3 coding DNA: TGTGCCAGCAGCTTACGGCAGGGAGTAGGCTACACCTTC. This sequence encodes CASSLRQGVGYTF.

The rearrangement links TRBV2 to TRBJ1-5; perhaps TRBD1 as D (6 bases). V shed 8 bases and J shed 3 bases, with 11 bases lying between them. CDR1 and CDR2 from the germline V gene are SNHLY and FYNNEI. The CDR3 has 13 residues. CDR3: CASRDIINQPQHF. In DNA form, the CDR3 reads TGTGCCAGCCGGGACATAATCAATCAGCCCCAGCATTTT.

This clonotype came up many times. V and J are TRBV6-5 and TRBJ1-5; D call uncertain. The germline CDR1 and CDR2 sequences are MNHEY and SVGAGI. CDR3 length: 15 amino acids. Deletions cut 7 bases from V and 0 bases from J, with 13 bases between. The CDR3 loop is CASIPSDYSNQPQHF. In DNA, the CDR3 is TGTGCCAGCATCCCCAGCGATTATAGCAATCAGCCCCAGCATTTT.

For this clonotype: This CDR3 fails to terminate in the conserved phenylalanine or tryptophan, so it likely reflects a read error. The chain links TRBV24-1 to TRBJ2-7; D might be TRBD1 or TRBD2, each matching 5 bases. CDR3 length equals 14 residues. Germline-derived CDR1 and CDR2 are KGHDR and SFDVKD. CDR3 coding DNA: TGTGCCAGCAGTGATGGGGACGGCCGCTACGAGCAGTACTCC. This gives the protein CASSDGDGRYEQYS.

Turning to this clonotype: This may stem from a read error, because a much larger clone lies one nucleotide away. The rearrangement joins TRBV20-1 to TRBJ2-7, with TRBD1 matching over 7 bases. Trimming removed 4 bases from V and 3 bases from J; junction bases left unmatched: 6. CDR3 length equals 13 residues. Germline CDR1 DFQATT, CDR2 SNEGSKA (reference sequence). CDR3 sequence reads: CSAIFDRVYEQYF. CDR3 sequence (DNA): TGCAGTGCTATCTTCGACAGGGTCTACGAGCAGTACTTC.

This clonotype was observed at least ten times. A single base separates this from a much larger clone, so it may be a read error. The chain joins TRBV9 to TRBJ2-5; possibly TRBD1 for D (6 bases). With 4 bases removed from V and 5 bases from J, the gap between germline ends came to 15 bases. The CDR3 spans 14 residues. Germline CDR1 and CDR2: SGDLS and YYNGEE. This CDR3 is CASSKTGSRETQYF. The CDR3 DNA reads as TGTGCCAGCAGCAAAACAGGGTCTAGGGAGACCCAGTACTTC.